This is a list of T cell receptor beta chains from one sample in a study of T-cell memory formation after mild COVID-19. TCRdb re-derived calls from the 5' RACE reads in MiXCR, one entry per CDR3 protein. The sample lists around 250,000 distinct CDR3 sequences, 15% to 20% occurring once. Sequencing input: PBMCs or a T cell subset sorted from them (not recorded which). The receptors here all came from a man aged 18 to 29 who had mild COVID-19 (a few samples of this study predate the infection). Cell type and time point are not known. Both conserved end residues are part of each CDR3. A D gene is named only where the DNA matches it firmly. The size field is filled for only some rows; it gives once, few, many or a size class.

size	D	V	J	length	DNA	CDR3
few	.	TRBV5-1	TRBJ2-3	15	TGCGCCAGCAGCACCACGGACGGGAACACAGATACGCAGTATTTT	CASSTTDGNTDTQYF
.	TRBD1	TRBV4-1	TRBJ2-7	16	TGCGCCAGCAGCCATAGGCCGGGACAGGCCTCCTACGAGCAGTACTTC	CASSHRPGQASYEQYF
few	.	TRBV18	TRBJ1-1	15	TGTGCCAGCTCACCAGACCCGCAGGGGAACACTGAAGCTTTCTTT	CASSPDPQGNTEAFF
.	TRBD1	TRBV7-3	TRBJ2-7	15	TGTGCCAGCAGCTTATTGGGGACAGGGGGCTACGAGCAGTACTTC	CASSLLGTGGYEQYF
few	.	TRBV12-3/TRBV12-4	TRBJ1-2	14	TGTGCCAGCAGTTCCGGGACGTTAAACTATGGCTACACCTTC	CASSSGTLNYGYTF
many	.	TRBV7-2	TRBJ2-3	15	TGTGCCAGCATCATCCCGGGGGATGGCACAGATACGCAGTATTTT	CASIIPGDGTDTQYF
few	TRBD1	TRBV12-3/TRBV12-4	TRBJ1-2	15	TGTGCCAGCAGTTCAGGGGGCAGGGGGGACTATGGCTACACCTTC	CASSSGGRGDYGYTF
.	TRBD1	TRBV12-3/TRBV12-4	TRBJ1-6	15	TGTGCCAGCAGCCTGGGACAGGCCTATAATTCACCCATCCACTTT	CASSLGQAYNSPIHF
.	TRBD2	TRBV9	TRBJ2-7	14	TGTGCCAGCAGCGCTAGCGGGAGAAATTACGAGCAGTACTTC	CASSASGRNYEQYF
few	TRBD1	TRBV7-3	TRBJ1-1	13	TGTGCCAGCAGCTACGTGGACAGGGGACGGGCTTTCTTT	CASSYVDRGRAFF
few	TRBD2	TRBV5-4	TRBJ2-7	14	TGTGCCAGCAGCCCCGCGGGGGGTCCCGTCGAGCAGTACTTC	CASSPAGGPVEQYF
.	.	TRBV25-1	TRBJ2-5	15	TGTGCCAGCAGTGAATCTGGCTTGGGAGGAGAGACCCAGTACTTC	CASSESGLGGETQYF
many	.	TRBV4-1	TRBJ1-4	15	TGCGCCAGCCTAAACCCCGGGTCAGGTAATGAAAAACTGTTTTTT	CASLNPGSGNEKLFF
.	.	TRBV7-6	TRBJ1-4	14	TGTGCCAGCAGCCCCATGACGGGGGACGAAAAACTGTTTTTT	CASSPMTGDEKLFF
.	.	TRBV28	TRBJ1-2	15	TGTGCCAGCAGTTTCGAGGGCGTTGTAGGCTATGGCTACACCTTC	CASSFEGVVGYGYTF
few	TRBD1	TRBV27	TRBJ2-2	14	TGTGCCAGCAGAACAGGGGGCAGCGGCGGGGAGCTGTTTTTT	CASRTGGSGGELFF
.	.	TRBV7-2	TRBJ2-7	13	TGTGCCAGCAGCCCGCCATCGGGCTACGAGCAGTACTTC	CASSPPSGYEQYF
.	.	TRBV12-3/TRBV12-4	TRBJ1-2	14	TGTGCCAGCAGTTTAGTTACGGGGGGCTATGGCTACACCTTC	CASSLVTGGYGYTF
few	.	TRBV7-2	TRBJ2-3	16	TGTGCCAGCAGCTTAGGGGATGGGTGGGGCACAGATACGCAGTATTTT	CASSLGDGWGTDTQYF
.	.	TRBV20-1	TRBJ2-2	14	TGCAGTGCTAGAGCCTGGAGGGACACCGGGGAGCTGTTTTTT	CSARAWRDTGELFF